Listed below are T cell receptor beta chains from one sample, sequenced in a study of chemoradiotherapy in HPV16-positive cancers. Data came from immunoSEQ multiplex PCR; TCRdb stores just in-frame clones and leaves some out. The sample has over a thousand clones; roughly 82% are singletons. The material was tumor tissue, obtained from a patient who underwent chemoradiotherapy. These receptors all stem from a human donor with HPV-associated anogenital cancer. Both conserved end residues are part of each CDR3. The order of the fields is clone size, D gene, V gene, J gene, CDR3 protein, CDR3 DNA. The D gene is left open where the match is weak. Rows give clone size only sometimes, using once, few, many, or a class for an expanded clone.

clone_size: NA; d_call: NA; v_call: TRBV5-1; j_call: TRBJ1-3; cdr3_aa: CASSREGAGNTIYF; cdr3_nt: TGCGCCAGTAGCAGGGAGGGGGCTGGAAACACCATATATTTT
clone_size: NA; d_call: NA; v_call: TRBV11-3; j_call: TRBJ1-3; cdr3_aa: CASSRDSGNTIYF; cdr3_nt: TGTGCCAGCAGCCGGGACTCTGGAAACACCATATATTTT
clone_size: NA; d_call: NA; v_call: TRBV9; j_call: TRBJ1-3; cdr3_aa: CASSAGSSGNTIYF; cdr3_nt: TGTGCCAGCAGCGCAGGGAGCTCTGGAAACACCATATATTTT
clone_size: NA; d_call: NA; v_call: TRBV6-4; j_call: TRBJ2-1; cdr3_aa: CASSDSSPGEQFF; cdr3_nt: TGTGCCAGCAGTGACTCTAGCCCTGGTGAGCAGTTCTTC
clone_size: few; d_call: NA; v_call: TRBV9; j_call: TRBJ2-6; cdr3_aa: CASSALDSHSGANVLTF; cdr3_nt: TGTGCCAGCAGCGCCTTGGACAGCCACTCTGGGGCCAACGTCCTGACTTTC
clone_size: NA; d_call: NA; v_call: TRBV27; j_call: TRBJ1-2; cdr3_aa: CASSSGSFFNYGYTF; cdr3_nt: TGTGCCAGCAGTTCGGGGTCCTTTTTTAACTATGGCTACACCTTC
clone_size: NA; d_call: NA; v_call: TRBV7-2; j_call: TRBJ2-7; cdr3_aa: CASSLFLSGTYEQYF; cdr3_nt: TGTGCCAGCAGCTTATTTTTGAGCGGAACCTACGAGCAGTACTTC
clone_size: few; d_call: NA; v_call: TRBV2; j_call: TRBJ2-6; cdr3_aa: CASSEQSSGANVLTF; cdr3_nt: TGTGCCAGCAGTGAGCAGAGCTCTGGGGCCAACGTCCTGACTTTC
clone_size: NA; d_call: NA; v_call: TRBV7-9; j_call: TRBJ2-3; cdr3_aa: CASSSGDSSTDTQYF; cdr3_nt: TGTGCCAGCAGCTCCGGGGATTCTAGCACAGATACGCAGTATTTT
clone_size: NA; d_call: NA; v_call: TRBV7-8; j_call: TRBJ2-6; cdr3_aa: CASSLGRTPQSRANVLTF; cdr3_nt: TGTGCCAGCAGCCTAGGACGTACCCCACAAAGTCGGGCCAACGTCCTGACTTTC
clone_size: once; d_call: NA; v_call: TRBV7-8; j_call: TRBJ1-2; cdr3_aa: CASTHPPNYGYTF; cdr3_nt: TGTGCCAGCACCCATCCCCCTAACTATGGCTACACCTTC
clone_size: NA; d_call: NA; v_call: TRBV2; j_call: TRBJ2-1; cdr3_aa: CASSGDSRSLDEQFF; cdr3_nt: TGTGCCAGCAGTGGGGATAGCCGCTCGCTGGATGAGCAGTTCTTC
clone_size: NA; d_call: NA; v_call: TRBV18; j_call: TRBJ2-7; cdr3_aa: CASSPIGDQTYEQYF; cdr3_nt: TGTGCCAGCTCACCAATTGGGGACCAAACCTACGAGCAGTACTTC
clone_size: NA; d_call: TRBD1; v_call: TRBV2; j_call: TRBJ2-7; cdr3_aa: CASSGRGQASYEQYF; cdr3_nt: TGTGCCAGCAGTGGACGGGGACAGGCGTCCTACGAGCAGTACTTC
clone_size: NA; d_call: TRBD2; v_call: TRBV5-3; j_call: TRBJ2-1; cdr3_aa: CARSVATSETNEQFF; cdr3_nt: TGTGCCAGAAGCGTCGCGACTAGCGAAACGAATGAGCAGTTCTTC
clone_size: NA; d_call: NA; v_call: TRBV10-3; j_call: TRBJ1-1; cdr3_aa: CAIQRAGNSNTEAFF; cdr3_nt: TGTGCCATTCAGCGCGCCGGGAATTCGAACACTGAAGCTTTCTTT
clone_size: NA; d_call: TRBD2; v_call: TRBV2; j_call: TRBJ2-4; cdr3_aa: CASSEDGTSGTKNIQYF; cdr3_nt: TGTGCCAGCAGTGAAGATGGGACTAGCGGTACCAAAAACATTCAGTACTTC
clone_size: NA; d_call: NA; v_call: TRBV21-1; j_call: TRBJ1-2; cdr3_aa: CASSKEELLGPYGYTF; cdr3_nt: TGTGCCAGCAGCAAAGAGGAGCTCCTGGGCCCCTATGGCTACACCTTC
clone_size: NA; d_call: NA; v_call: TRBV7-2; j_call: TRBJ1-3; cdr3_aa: CASSPREAGNTIYF; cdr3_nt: TGTGCCAGCAGCCCCAGGGAGGCTGGAAACACCATATATTTT
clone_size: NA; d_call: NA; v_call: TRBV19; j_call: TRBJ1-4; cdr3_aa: CASSKLSLPNEKLFF; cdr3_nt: TGTGCCAGTAGCAAGCTCAGTCTTCCTAATGAAAAACTGTTTTTT
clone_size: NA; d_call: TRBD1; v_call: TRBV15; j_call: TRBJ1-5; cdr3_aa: CATSRGDRGGGSQHF; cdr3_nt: TGTGCCACCAGCAGAGGAGACAGGGGGGGAGGGTCCCAGCATTTT
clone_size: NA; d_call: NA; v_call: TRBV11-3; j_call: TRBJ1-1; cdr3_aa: CASSKGFGQMNTEAFF; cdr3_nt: TGTGCCAGCAGCAAAGGGTTCGGACAGATGAACACTGAAGCTTTCTTT
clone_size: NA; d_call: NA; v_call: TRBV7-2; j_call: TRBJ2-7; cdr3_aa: CASSLEGFGGRTYEQYF; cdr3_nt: TGTGCCAGCAGCTTAGAAGGTTTCGGGGGTAGAACTTACGAGCAGTACTTC
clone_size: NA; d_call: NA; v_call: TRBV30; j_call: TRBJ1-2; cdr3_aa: CAWRVGFHGYTF; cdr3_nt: TGTGCCTGGAGGGTAGGGTTTCATGGCTACACCTTC
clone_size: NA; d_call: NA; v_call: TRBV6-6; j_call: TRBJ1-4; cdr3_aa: CASSQTGGEKLFF; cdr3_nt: TGTGCCAGCAGCCAAACGGGGGGTGAAAAACTGTTTTTT
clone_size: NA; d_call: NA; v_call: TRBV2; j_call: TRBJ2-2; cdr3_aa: CARAGQHTGELFF; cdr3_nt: TGTGCCAGAGCGGGACAGCACACCGGGGAGCTGTTTTTT
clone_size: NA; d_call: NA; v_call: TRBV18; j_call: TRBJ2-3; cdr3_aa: CASSPTRARGTDTQYF; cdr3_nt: TGTGCCAGCTCACCCACACGGGCCCGGGGCACAGATACGCAGTATTTT
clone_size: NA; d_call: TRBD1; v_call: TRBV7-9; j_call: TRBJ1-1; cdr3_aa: CASRPTGAGEAFF; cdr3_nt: TGTGCCAGCAGACCTACAGGGGCGGGTGAAGCTTTCTTT
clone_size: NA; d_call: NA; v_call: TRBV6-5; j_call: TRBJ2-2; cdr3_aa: CASSPGVFFAGELFF; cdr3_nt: TGTGCCAGCAGTCCCGGGGTTTTTTTCGCCGGGGAGCTGTTTTTT
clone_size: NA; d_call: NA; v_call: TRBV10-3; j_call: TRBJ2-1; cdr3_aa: CAIRDAGNPRGYEQFF; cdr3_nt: TGTGCCATCAGAGACGCCGGGAACCCAAGGGGCTATGAGCAGTTCTTC
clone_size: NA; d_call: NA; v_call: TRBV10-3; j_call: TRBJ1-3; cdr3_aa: CAIRRTDYSGNTIYF; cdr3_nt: TGTGCCATCAGGCGGACAGACTACTCTGGAAACACCATATATTTT
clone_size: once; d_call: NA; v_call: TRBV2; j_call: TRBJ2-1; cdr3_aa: CASSLYNEQFF; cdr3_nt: TGTGCCAGCAGCCTTTACAATGAGCAGTTCTTC
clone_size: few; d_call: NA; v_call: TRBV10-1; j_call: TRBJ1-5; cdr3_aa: CASSAGTHYQPQHF; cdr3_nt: TGCGCCAGCAGTGCCGGGACCCATTATCAGCCCCAGCATTTT
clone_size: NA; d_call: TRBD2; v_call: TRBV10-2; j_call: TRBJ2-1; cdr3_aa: CASSPGTSGEQFF; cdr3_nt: TGCGCCAGCAGTCCGGGGACTAGTGGTGAGCAGTTCTTC
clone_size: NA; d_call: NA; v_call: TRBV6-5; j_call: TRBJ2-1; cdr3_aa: CASSYDWGGDEQFF; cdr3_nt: TGTGCCAGCAGTTACGACTGGGGGGGCGATGAGCAGTTCTTC
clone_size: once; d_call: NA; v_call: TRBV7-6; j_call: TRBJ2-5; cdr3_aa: CASSPRGETQYF; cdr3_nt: TGTGCCAGCAGCCCCCGCGGGGAGACCCAGTACTTC